These 21 T cell receptor beta chains came from one sample sequenced in a study of T-cell reconstitution after alpha-beta-depleted transplantation in children. Molecular barcoding with unique molecular identifiers was used for the TCRbeta library. TCRdb reprocessed the PCR reads with MiXCR, giving one entry per CDR3 protein. Found here are 330,000 or so distinct CDR3 sequences, approximately 10% of them singletons; the top ten hold 2% to 2.5%. The sequencing here drew on PBMCs from the stem cell graft donor, taken from the stem cell graft. These receptors were taken from a human donor who donated a stem cell graft to a child with acute lymphoblastic leukemia.

This clonotype has a handful of counts. The chain has TRBV6-1 and TRBJ2-3; D might be TRBD1 or TRBD2, each matching 5 bases. The CDR3 totals 17 residues. Trimming shortened V by 2 bases and J by 6 bases, and 21 bases separated the two germline ends. Germline CDR1 and CDR2: MNHNS and SASEGT. This chain's CDR3 is CASSENTFRDAGDTQYF. DNA for the CDR3: TGTGCCAGCAGTGAAAACACATTCCGGGACGCTGGGGATACGCAGTATTTT.

The V gene is TRBV20-1, the J gene TRBJ2-7, with 8 nucleotides matching TRBD2. The CDR3 runs to 15 residues. The V gene end was trimmed by 4 bases and the J gene end by 2 bases; junction bases not matched to a gene: 10. The V gene's germline CDR1 is DFQATT and CDR2 SNEGSKA (reference sequence). The CDR3 here is CSAIMGAGAAYEQYF. The CDR3 DNA reads as TGCAGTGCTATAATGGGAGCGGGGGCGGCCTACGAGCAGTACTTC.

The CDR3 DNA sequence: TGTGCCAGCAGTGTTTCTAGCGGGTGGACTAGCACAGATACGCAGTATTTT. It encodes CASSVSSGWTSTDTQYF. The V call is TRBV28, the J call TRBJ2-3, with 8 bases aligning to TRBD2. The CDR3 is 17 residues long. V gave up 5 bases and J gave up 0 bases; unmatched junction bases: 10. Germline V gene data show CDR1 as MDHEN and CDR2 as SYDVKM.

The table lists this clonotype with a few counts. J is TRBJ2-2 and V is TRBV6-2 or TRBV6-3; 9 positions match TRBD1. The CDR3 contains 15 residues. Germline values: CDR1 MNHEY, CDR2 SVGEGT. The J segment lost 7 bases and the V segment lost 4 bases, leaving 7 bases of the junction unmatched. CDR3 nucleotides: TGTGCCAGCAGTTCCGGGACAGGGTTGTTCGGGGAGCTGTTTTTT. This sequence encodes CASSSGTGLFGELFF.

Only a few counts were recorded for this clonotype. This chain joins TRBV6-5 and TRBJ2-7; 7 nucleotides align to TRBD2. After removal of 0 bases from V and 0 bases from J, the junction contained 5 bases not matched to a gene. The length of the CDR3 is 16 residues. Germline loops: CDR1 MNHEY, CDR2 SVGAGI. CDR3 bases: TGTGCCAGCAGTTACTCTGCTAGCGGTAGCTCCTACGAGCAGTACTTC. Its protein product is CASSYSASGSSYEQYF.

V gene TRBV7-6 combines with J gene TRBJ2-7; tentatively, D is TRBD1 or TRBD2 (5 bases each). V lost 4 bases, J lost 3 bases, and 13 bases lay in between. Germline V gene data show CDR1 as SGHVS and CDR2 as FNYEAQ. The CDR3 contains 14 residues. CDR3 sequence: CASSSGTDHYEQYF. The CDR3, as DNA: TGTGCCAGCAGCTCAGGGACGGACCACTACGAGCAGTACTTC.

The chain carries TRBV10-3 and TRBJ2-3; TRBD2 might be the D (5 bases). The CDR3 covers 15 residues. Germline loops: CDR1 ENHRY, CDR2 SYGVKD. Trimming shortened V by 0 bases and J by 4 bases, and 11 bases separated the two germline ends. Here the CDR3 reads CAISESETGADTQYF. The CDR3 nucleotides read TGTGCCATCAGTGAGTCGGAGACCGGGGCAGATACGCAGTATTTT.

This clonotype has only a few counts. This rearrangement joins TRBV12-3 or TRBV12-4 to TRBJ2-2, with 8 bases aligning to TRBD1. The CDR3 length is 16 residues. Losses at the gene ends were 7 bases for V and 4 bases for J; bases not matched to a gene: 11. The CDR3 nucleotides are TGTGCCAGCACACCCTCCGGACAGGGAGTCACCGGGGAGCTGTTTTTT. Translation gives CASTPSGQGVTGELFF.

V is TRBV28 and J is TRBJ2-5; 9 bases match TRBD2. The germline V gene encodes CDR1 MDHEN and CDR2 SYDVKM. The CDR3 extends over 14 amino acids. Trimming took 4 bases from V and 2 from J; bases not matched to a gene: 2. CDR3 residues: CASSSSGTQETQYF. The DNA for the CDR3 is TGTGCCAGCAGTTCTAGCGGGACTCAAGAGACCCAGTACTTC.

Ten or more counts support this clonotype. V gene TRBV12-3 or TRBV12-4 combines with J gene TRBJ2-3; 7 bases are shared with TRBD2. The CDR3 consists of 14 residues. V gave up 6 bases and J gave up 4 bases; unmatched junction bases: 7. The CDR3 is CASSAGVSADTQYF. In nucleotides, the CDR3 is TGTGCCAGCAGCGCGGGAGTATCGGCAGATACGCAGTATTTT.

This clonotype was counted only a few times. This sequence joins TRBV24-1 and TRBJ2-3; 9 positions match TRBD2. The CDR3 contains 18 residues. CDR1 KGHDR and CDR2 SFDVKD come from the germline V gene. Losses at the gene ends were 3 bases for V and 0 bases for J; bases not matched to a gene: 9. CDR3 sequence reads: CATSDGGLAPTSTDTQYF. In nucleotides, the CDR3 is TGTGCCACCAGTGATGGGGGACTAGCACCAACTAGCACAGATACGCAGTATTTT.

Comments on this clonotype: A much larger clonotype is one base distant, so this may be a read error. CDR3 region: CASSSQTYYSPLHF. The CDR3 nucleotides are TGTGCCAGCAGTTCACAGACGTATTATTCACCCCTCCACTTT. V is TRBV6-5 and J is TRBJ1-6; D gene ambiguous. From germline, CDR1 is MNHEY and CDR2 SVGAGI. V was shortened by 4 bases and J by 8 bases, with 12 bases between the two germline ends. The CDR3 length is 14 residues.

This chain joins TRBV10-2 and TRBJ2-2; D unclear. Between the trimmed V and J ends, which lost 0 bases and 4 bases, there was a span of 6 bases. The V gene's germline CDR1 is WSHSY and CDR2 SAAADI. The CDR3 extends over 14 amino acids. The CDR3 loop is CASSESVATGELFF. The CDR3 coding sequence is TGCGCCAGCAGTGAGTCGGTAGCCACCGGGGAGCTGTTTTTT.

This clonotype was found many times. The gene calls are TRBV10-3 and TRBJ2-7; maybe TRBD2 (6 bases). CDR1 and CDR2 (germline): ENHRY, SYGVKD. The CDR3 is 14 residues long. The germline V and J ends were trimmed by 3 bases and 3 bases, with 12 bases remaining between them. CDR3 loop: CAISEQTSYYEQYF. CDR3 bases: TGTGCCATCAGTGAACAGACTAGTTACTACGAGCAGTACTTC.

The genes are TRBV11-2 and TRBJ2-1; no clear D gene. Trimming removed 3 bases from V and 0 bases from J, with 12 bases in between. Germline V gene data show CDR1 as SGHAT and CDR2 as FQNNGV. The CDR3 loop spans 16 amino acids. This CDR3 reads CASSFRGDLSYNEQFF. The CDR3 nucleotides are TGTGCCAGCAGCTTTCGTGGAGATCTCTCCTACAATGAGCAGTTCTTC. The full variable domain, its missing parts supplied by reference TRBV11-2 and TRBJ2-1, is EAGVAQSPRYKIIEKRQSVAFWCNPISGHATLYWYQQILGQGPKLLIQFQNNGVVDDSQLPKDRFSAERLKGVDSTLKIQPAKLEDSAVYLCASSFRGDLSYNEQFFGPGTRLTVL.

The chain recombines TRBV20-1 with TRBJ1-5, with D unclear. Germline CDR1 DFQATT, CDR2 SNEGSKA (reference sequence). Trimming cost V 0 bases and J 1 base, with 7 bases left between them. The CDR3 is made up of 14 amino acids. This chain's CDR3 is CSARDGPSNQPQHF. CDR3 DNA: TGCAGTGCTAGAGATGGGCCCAGCAATCAGCCCCAGCATTTT.

The chain employs TRBV5-1 and TRBJ2-7; D not certain. Germline loops: CDR1 SGHRS, CDR2 YFSETQ. V was trimmed by 0 bases and J by 0 bases, leaving 10 bases between them. This CDR3 has 15 amino acids. CDR3 nucleotide sequence: TGCGCCAGCAGCTTGGCCAGGAGTAGCTCCTACGAGCAGTACTTC. As protein: CASSLARSSSYEQYF.

The V call is TRBV9, the J call TRBJ1-2, with D unresolved. CDR3 length: 13 residues. Germline V CDR1 and CDR2: SGDLS, YYNGEE. V was cut by 3 bases and J by 4 bases, with 10 bases left in between. CDR3 bases: TGTGCCAGCAGCGCAGGCGGACCCTATGGCTACACCTTC. It encodes CASSAGGPYGYTF.

This clonotype was found many times. Here the CDR3 reads CASTQWDRGNIQYF. CDR3 coding DNA: TGTGCCAGCACCCAATGGGACAGGGGAAACATTCAGTACTTC. The rearrangement links TRBV7-9 to TRBJ2-4; 10 bases align to TRBD1. The germline gives CDR1 SEHNR, CDR2 FQNEAQ (reference sequence). The length of the CDR3 is 14 residues. The J segment lost 6 bases and the V segment lost 7 bases, leaving 6 bases of the junction unmatched.

This clonotype appeared a few times. This chain connects TRBV28 to TRBJ2-3; D possibly corresponds to TRBD1 (6 bases). V lost 4 bases, J lost 5 bases, and 19 bases lay in between. Germline V gene sequence: CDR1 MDHEN, CDR2 SYDVKM. This CDR3 region has 16 residues. The CDR3 DNA reads TGTGCCAGCAGTTCTAGACAGGCCGGCGTGGGAGATACGCAGTATTTT. Translation gives CASSSRQAGVGDTQYF.

The rearrangement links TRBV27 to TRBJ2-5; D call uncertain. The CDR3 runs 15 residues. The V gene's germline CDR1 is MNHEY and CDR2 SMNVEV (reference sequence). V lost 5 bases, J lost 5 bases, and 18 bases lay in between. The CDR3 sequence: CASSPTDGVMETQYF. In DNA, the CDR3 is TGTGCCAGCAGTCCTACAGATGGGGTTATGGAGACCCAGTACTTC.